These 23 T cell receptor beta chains were sequenced from one sample in a study of T cell changes during pregnancy in multiple sclerosis. Sequencing used immunoSEQ multiplex PCR; TCRdb keeps in-frame clones, though not all of them. The data contain roughly 70,000 clones, 75% to 95% of them singletons. The sample here was peripheral blood, taken in the first trimester of pregnancy. Receptors originate from a female donor with multiple sclerosis, enrolled in a pregnancy study.

The gene calls are TRBV5-1 and TRBJ2-7; D is perhaps TRBD2 (5 bases). V was trimmed by 4 bases and J by 3 bases, leaving 11 bases between them. This CDR3 has 13 amino acids. Germline-derived CDR1 and CDR2 are SGHRS and YFSETQ. This CDR3 is CASSNGLNYEQYF. CDR3 nucleotide sequence: TGCGCCAGCAGCAACGGACTTAACTACGAGCAGTACTTC.

V and J are TRBV11-2 and TRBJ2-5; 16 bases align to TRBD2. The V segment lost 4 bases and the J segment 5 bases; nucleotides outside the gene matches: 7. Germline V lookup: CDR1 SGHAT, CDR2 FQNNGV. CDR3 length equals 17 residues. The CDR3 bases are TGTGCCAGCAGCTCCGGGACTAGCGGGAGGGACGGGGAGACCCAGTACTTC. It codes for CASSSGTSGRDGETQYF. Together with reference TRBV11-2 and TRBJ2-5, the CDR3 gives the full variable domain: EAGVAQSPRYKIIEKRQSVAFWCNPISGHATLYWYQQILGQGPKLLIQFQNNGVVDDSQLPKDRFSAERLKGVDSTLKIQPAKLEDSAVYLCASSSGTSGRDGETQYFGPGTRLLVL.

The chain employs TRBV19 and TRBJ1-1, with D possibly matching TRBD1 (6 bases). The germline gives CDR1 LNHDA, CDR2 SQIVND (reference sequence). The CDR3 contains 15 residues. Between the trimmed V and J ends, which lost 5 bases and 1 base, there was a span of 14 bases. The CDR3 region has the DNA TGTGCCAGTAGTGTAGTAGGGGGGGGGAACACTGAAGCTTTCTTT. Translating gives CASSVVGGGNTEAFF.

This rearrangement joins TRBV2 to TRBJ2-3; 7 bases fit TRBD2. Trimming took 2 bases from V and 4 from J; bases not matched to a gene: 3. The CDR3 contains 14 residues. The germline CDR1 and CDR2 sequences are SNHLY and FYNNEI. CDR3 DNA: TGTGCCAGCAGTGAAACCGCGGGGGCAGATACGCAGTATTTT. Translating it yields CASSETAGADTQYF.

The J gene is TRBJ2-3, the V gene TRBV6-1, with 7 positions matching TRBD2. V lost 0 bases to trimming and J lost 1 base; unmatched junction nucleotides: 4. The CDR3 covers 16 residues. Germline CDR1 reads MNHNS; CDR2 reads SASEGT. The CDR3: CASSEAGLAGTDTQYF. The CDR3 nucleotides are TGTGCCAGCAGTGAAGCAGGGCTAGCGGGCACAGATACGCAGTATTTT.

J is TRBJ2-7 and V is TRBV11-2, with unresolved D. This CDR3 has 13 residues. Germline V gene data show CDR1 as SGHAT and CDR2 as FQNNGV. Trimming cost V 1 base and J 1 base, with 5 bases left between them. CDR3 sequence reads: CASSLAPSYEQYF. CDR3 nucleotides: TGTGCCAGCAGCTTAGCCCCTTCCTACGAGCAGTACTTC.

This chain joins TRBV6-6 and TRBJ2-7; perhaps TRBD1 as D (6 bases). Looked up from germline, CDR1 is MNHNY and CDR2 is SVGAGI (reference sequence). The V and J ends lost 6 bases and 2 bases respectively, with 17 bases between them. The CDR3 totals 15 residues. CDR3 loop: CASRDTGTMPYEQYF. Written as DNA, the CDR3 is TGTGCCAGCAGGGATACAGGGACAATGCCCTACGAGCAGTACTTC.

V gene TRBV28 combines with J gene TRBJ2-3, with 7 positions matching TRBD2. Looked up from germline, CDR1 is MDHEN and CDR2 is SYDVKM. This CDR3 contains 15 residues. V was clipped by 3 bases and J by 6 bases; unmatched bases: 9. The CDR3 spells CASSLSGTPGDTQYF. The CDR3 DNA reads TGTGCCAGCAGTTTGAGCGGGACCCCCGGGGATACGCAGTATTTT.

This clone was seen once. This CDR3 reads CASSQGGLMEKLFF. CDR3 nucleotide sequence: TGTGCCAGCTCCCAGGGAGGGTTAATGGAAAAACTGTTTTTT. The chain carries TRBV6-1 and TRBJ1-4, with D perhaps TRBD1 (5 bases). Per the germline V gene, CDR1 is MNHNS and CDR2 is SASEGT. Trimming took off 8 bases at V and 8 bases at J, with 18 bases between the two ends. The length of the CDR3 is 14 residues.

V usage is TRBV14 and J usage is TRBJ2-2, with a weak D call TRBD2 (6 bases). V lost 5 bases and J lost 7, with 11 bases in between. In germline, CDR1 is SGHDN, CDR2 FVKESK. CDR3 length: 13 residues. The CDR3 nucleotides are TGTGCCAGCAGCTTGAAGCGGGTCGGGGAGCTGTTTTTT. Translated: CASSLKRVGELFF. The whole variable domain, remainder taken from reference TRBV14 and TRBJ2-2, is EAGVTQFPSHSVIEKGQTVTLRCDPISGHDNLYWYRRVMGKEIKFLLHFVKESKQDESGMPNNRFLAERTGGTYSTLKVQPAELEDSGVYFCASSLKRVGELFFGEGSRLTVL.

This chain uses TRBV5-4 with TRBJ2-2; D is uncertain. V shed 7 bases and J shed 6 bases, with 19 bases lying between them. The CDR3 is 15 amino acids. Germline V CDR1 and CDR2: SGHNT, YYREEE (reference sequence). CDR3 coding DNA: TGTGCCAGCTCCTCCGACTCAGTCGTGGCCGGGGAGCTGTTTTTT. It specifies CASSSDSVVAGELFF.

This chain joins TRBV7-8 and TRBJ2-7; D is uncertain. V lost 5 bases to trimming and J lost 6 bases, with 20 bases between them. This CDR3 comprises 15 residues. From germline, CDR1 is SGHVS and CDR2 FQNEAQ. The CDR3: CASSPRHPPLIEQYF. The CDR3 coding sequence is TGTGCCAGCAGCCCGCGACACCCCCCCCTGATCGAGCAGTACTTC.

This rearrangement joins TRBV5-6 to TRBJ2-7; no clear D gene. V was clipped by 3 bases and J by 3 bases, with 10 bases between them. This CDR3 spans 13 amino acids. Germline assignment: CDR1 SGHDT and CDR2 YYEEEE. CDR3 nucleotides: TGTGCCAGCAGCTCCACAACGTTCTACGAGCAGTACTTC. It codes for CASSSTTFYEQYF.

The chain joins TRBV28 to TRBJ1-2; TRBD1 aligns across 7 bases. The CDR3 sequence is 15 residues long. In germline, CDR1 is MDHEN, CDR2 SYDVKM. J lost 4 bases, V lost 1 base, and 6 bases had no gene match. DNA of the CDR3: TGTGCCAGCAGTTTATTAGGGGGCGGCTTCTATGGCTACACCTTC. Translating gives CASSLLGGGFYGYTF.

This sequence joins TRBV6-1 and TRBJ2-7, with D maybe TRBD2 (6 bases). V lost 6 bases and J lost 0, with 15 bases in between. Germline CDR1 is MNHNS and CDR2 is SASEGT. CDR3 length equals 15 residues. CDR3 protein: CASRRLDGNSYEQYF. The CDR3 region has the DNA TGTGCCAGCAGAAGACTAGATGGGAACTCCTACGAGCAGTACTTC.

This clone was found a few times. The gene calls are TRBV5-1 and TRBJ1-4, with a weak D call TRBD1 (5 bases). Germline V gives CDR1 SGHRS, CDR2 YFSETQ. The V end lost 0 bases, the J end lost 5 bases, and 8 bases lay between the germline ends. CDR3 length equals 14 residues. CDR3 loop: CASSLGQKNEKLFF. DNA for the CDR3: TGCGCCAGCAGCTTGGGACAGAAGAATGAAAAACTGTTTTTT.

Here the CDR3 DNA reads TGTGCCAGCTCACCACAACAGGGGACTGAAGCTTTCTTT. The encoded protein is CASSPQQGTEAFF. This sequence joins TRBV18 and TRBJ1-1, with 7 bases identical to TRBD1. The CDR3 has 13 amino acids. Germline trimming cut 1 base from V and 5 bases from J; bases unmatched to any gene: 1. The V gene's germline CDR1 is KGHSH and CDR2 LQKENI.

The chain recombines TRBV2 with TRBJ1-2; 10 bases are a match to TRBD1. V lost 0 bases and J lost 4; bases outside the gene matches: 2. CDR1 and CDR2 (germline): SNHLY, FYNNEI. The CDR3 runs 15 residues. The CDR3 is CASSEAGQGTYGYTF. Written as DNA, the CDR3 is TGTGCCAGCAGTGAAGCGGGACAGGGGACCTATGGCTACACCTTC.

The chain uses TRBV18 and TRBJ2-2, with D uncertain. CDR3 length: 16 amino acids. CDR1 is KGHSH and CDR2 is LQKENI in the germline V gene. Trimming left V 0 bases short and J 0 bases short, with 8 bases between. The CDR3 protein is CASSPPVSANTGELFF. The CDR3, as DNA: TGTGCCAGCTCACCACCGGTCAGCGCGAACACCGGGGAGCTGTTTTTT. Filled out from reference TRBV18 and TRBJ2-2, the complete variable domain reads NAGVMQNPRHLVRRRGQEARLRCSPMKGHSHVYWYRQLPEEGLKFMVYLQKENIIDESGMPKERFSAEFPKEGPSILRIQQVVRGDSAAYFCASSPPVSANTGELFFGEGSRLTVL.

This sequence joins TRBV30 and TRBJ1-1, with a tentative D call TRBD1 (6 bases). Germline V CDR1 and CDR2: GTSNPN, SVGIG (reference sequence). The CDR3 totals 15 residues. V shed 2 bases and J shed 1 base, with 14 bases lying between them. In nucleotides, the CDR3 is TGTGCCTGGAGTTCCGGGGGGCATAGGAACACTGAAGCTTTCTTT. It translates to CAWSSGGHRNTEAFF.

CDR3 in amino acids: CAWRSGGSYNEQFF. For the CDR3, the DNA is TGTGCCTGGCGTAGCGGGGGCTCCTACAATGAGCAGTTCTTC. This chain connects TRBV30 to TRBJ2-1; 9 bases fit TRBD2. In germline, CDR1 is GTSNPN, CDR2 SVGIG (reference sequence). Trimming at V came to 5 bases and at J to 0 bases, leaving 2 bases not matched to a gene. This CDR3 region has 14 residues.

The count of this clone is one. A read error may account for a junction end that differs from germline. The rearrangement joins TRBV19 to TRBJ2-7; 7 positions match TRBD2. CDR3 length equals 15 residues. Germline V gives CDR1 LNHDA, CDR2 SQIVND (reference sequence). Written as DNA, the CDR3 is TGTGCCAGTAGCATAGGTGGCGGGAGCTTTGACGAGCAGTACTTC. Encoded protein: CASSIGGGSFDEQYF.

V and J are TRBV19 and TRBJ2-3, with D perhaps TRBD2 (5 bases). Trimming pared 8 bases from V and 1 base from J, leaving 13 bases between. This CDR3 region has 14 residues. Germline CDR1 reads LNHDA; CDR2 reads SQIVND (reference sequence). This CDR3 reads CASGLAERTDTQYF. CDR3 in DNA: TGTGCCAGTGGGCTAGCCGAGCGCACAGATACGCAGTATTTT.